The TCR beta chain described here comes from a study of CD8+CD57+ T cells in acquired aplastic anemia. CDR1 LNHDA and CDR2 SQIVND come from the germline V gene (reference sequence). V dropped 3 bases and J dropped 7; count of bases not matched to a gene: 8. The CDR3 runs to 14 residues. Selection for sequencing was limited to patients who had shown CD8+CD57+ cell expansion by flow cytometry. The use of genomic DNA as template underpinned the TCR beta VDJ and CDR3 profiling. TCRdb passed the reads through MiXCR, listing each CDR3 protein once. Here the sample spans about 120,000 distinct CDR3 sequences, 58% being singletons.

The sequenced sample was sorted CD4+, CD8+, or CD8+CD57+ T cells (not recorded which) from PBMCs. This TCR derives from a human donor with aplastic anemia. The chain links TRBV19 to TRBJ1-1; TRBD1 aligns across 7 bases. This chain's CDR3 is CASSISAGGNEAFF. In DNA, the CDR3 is TGTGCCAGTAGTATCTCGGCAGGGGGTAATGAAGCTTTCTTT.